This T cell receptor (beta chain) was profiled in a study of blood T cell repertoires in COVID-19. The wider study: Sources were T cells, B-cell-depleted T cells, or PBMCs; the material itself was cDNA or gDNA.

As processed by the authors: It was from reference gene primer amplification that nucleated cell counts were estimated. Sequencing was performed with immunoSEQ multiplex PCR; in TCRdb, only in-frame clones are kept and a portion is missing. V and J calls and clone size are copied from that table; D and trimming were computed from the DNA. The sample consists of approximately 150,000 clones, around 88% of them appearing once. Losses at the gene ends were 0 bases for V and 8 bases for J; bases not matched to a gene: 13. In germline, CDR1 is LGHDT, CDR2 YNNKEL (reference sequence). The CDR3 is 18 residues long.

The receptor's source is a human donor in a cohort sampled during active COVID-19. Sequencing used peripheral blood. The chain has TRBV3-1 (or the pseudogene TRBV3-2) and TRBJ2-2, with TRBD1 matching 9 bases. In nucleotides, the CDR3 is TGTGCCAGCAGCCAAGATCAGACAGGGGGTCCTATTGGTGGGGAGCTGTTTTTT. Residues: CASSQDQTGGPIGGELFF.